A single sample gave rise to the 14 T cell receptor beta chains below, sequenced in a study of CD8 T cells in ankylosing spondylitis. TCRdb called the 5' RACE reads again in MiXCR, with one record for every CDR3 protein. The sample shows roughly 120,000 distinct CDR3 sequences, roughly 13% of them seen only once. The specimen was blood, either unsorted or a sorted T cell fraction (not recorded which). These receptors came from a female donor with ankylosing spondylitis or in good health (not recorded which).

This clonotype has only a few counts. The CDR3 DNA reads as TGCAGTGCCAATAGCGGGAGTTTGTACGAGCAGTACTTC. This encodes CSANSGSLYEQYF. The V and J genes are TRBV20-1 and TRBJ2-7, with 9 bases matching TRBD2. This CDR3 has 13 residues. The germline gives CDR1 DFQATT, CDR2 SNEGSKA (reference sequence). The junction had 7 bases not matched to a gene; V was cut back by 6 bases and J by 4 bases.

V and J are TRBV6-1 and TRBJ1-5; a weak D match, TRBD1 (5 bases). From germline, CDR1 is MNHNS and CDR2 SASEGT. The CDR3 is 14 amino acids. V lost 8 bases and J 5 bases, leaving 16 bases between the germline ends. CDR3 sequence (DNA): TGTGCCAGCTCGACAGCCTCCAGGGATCAGCCCCAGCATTTT. Translated, it gives CASSTASRDQPQHF.

This clonotype was observed at least ten times. This chain links TRBV12-3 or TRBV12-4 with TRBJ2-7; TRBD1 agrees at 9 bases. The CDR3 is made up of 15 amino acids. The junction had 6 bases not matched to a gene; V was cut back by 1 base and J by 5 bases. For the CDR3, the DNA is TGTGCCAGCAGTTTAGTGGGACAGGGCATCAACGAGCAGTACTTC. It encodes CASSLVGQGINEQYF.

The chain is built from TRBV11-2 and TRBJ2-1; D gene uncertain. The CDR3 contains 16 residues. V was cut by 0 bases and J by 0 bases, with 9 bases left in between. Germline CDR1 is SGHAT and CDR2 is FQNNGV. CDR3 loop: CASSLEGAFSYNEQFF. The CDR3 region has the DNA TGTGCCAGCAGCTTAGAGGGCGCGTTCTCCTACAATGAGCAGTTCTTC. Filled out from reference TRBV11-2 and TRBJ2-1, the complete variable domain reads EAGVAQSPRYKIIEKRQSVAFWCNPISGHATLYWYQQILGQGPKLLIQFQNNGVVDDSQLPKDRFSAERLKGVDSTLKIQPAKLEDSAVYLCASSLEGAFSYNEQFFGPGTRLTVL.

This clonotype was counted at least ten times. The rearrangement joins TRBV20-1 to TRBJ2-5, with no clear D. V was trimmed by 3 bases and J by 4 bases, leaving 3 bases between them. The CDR3 loop spans 10 amino acids. Per germline, CDR1 DFQATT and CDR2 SNEGSKA (reference sequence). Written as DNA, the CDR3 is TGCAGTGCTAGTACAGAGACCCAGTACTTC. Protein product: CSASTETQYF.

This clonotype turned up a few times. The V gene is TRBV29-1, the J gene TRBJ2-2; TRBD2 matches 9 bases. J was trimmed by 7 bases and V by 4 bases; bases with no gene match: 7. The CDR3 runs 14 residues. The germline CDR1 and CDR2 sequences are SQVTM and ANQGSEA. The CDR3 loop is CSVAVAGEVGELFF. For the CDR3, the DNA is TGCAGCGTTGCGGTAGCGGGAGAGGTCGGGGAGCTGTTTTTT.

This clonotype was seen ten or more times. This chain connects TRBV20-1 to TRBJ1-2; D uncertain. Trimming took off 0 bases at V and 4 bases at J, with 12 bases between the two ends. Germline CDR1 is DFQATT and CDR2 is SNEGSKA (reference sequence). CDR3 length: 14 amino acids. In DNA form, the CDR3 reads TGCAGTGCTAGAGATCCTAGAGATTTCTATGGCTACACCTTC. Protein sequence: CSARDPRDFYGYTF.

This clonotype has only a few counts. The chain employs TRBV12-3 or TRBV12-4 and TRBJ2-1; TRBD2 might be the D (6 bases). The CDR3 runs 15 residues. Trimming took 3 bases from V and 2 from J, leaving 11 bases between them. The CDR3, as DNA: TGTGCCAGCAGTTTCGGGCGGGACGCCTACAATGAGCAGTTCTTC. Translated: CASSFGRDAYNEQFF.

The sample holds a few counts of this clonotype. The V gene is TRBV5-1, the J gene TRBJ1-4; 7 nucleotides align to TRBD1. The junction had 18 bases not matched to a gene; V was cut back by 7 bases and J by 0 bases. Per the germline V gene, CDR1 is SGHRS and CDR2 is YFSETQ. This CDR3 spans 19 amino acids. CDR3 sequence (DNA): TGCGCCAGCCGCCGGGGGCCCTTTTCAGGGGGGACAACTAATGAAAAACTGTTTTTT. Its protein is CASRRGPFSGGTTNEKLFF.

This clonotype was picked up a small number of times. The genes are TRBV30 and TRBJ2-1; D might be TRBD2 (5 bases). The CDR3 loop spans 11 amino acids. V dropped 4 bases and J dropped 9 bases, with 10 bases sitting between them. Germline CDR1 and CDR2: GTSNPN and SVGIG (reference sequence). CDR3: CAWTTRGEQFF. CDR3 coding DNA: TGTGCCTGGACCACTCGGGGTGAGCAGTTCTTC.

This clonotype was recorded at least ten times. The V call is TRBV13, the J call TRBJ2-7; 9 nucleotides align to TRBD1. J gave up 4 bases and V 1 base, and 5 bases lay outside the gene matches. The CDR3 runs 15 residues. CDR1 and CDR2 (germline): PRHDT, FYEKMQ (reference sequence). Here the CDR3 DNA reads TGTGCCAGCAGCTTAGAAGGGACAGGGTCTTACGAGCAGTACTTC. Encoded protein: CASSLEGTGSYEQYF.

This chain joins TRBV7-3 and TRBJ1-1; TRBD1 might be the D (5 bases). Germline V CDR1 and CDR2: SGHTA, FQGTGA. The CDR3 consists of 14 residues. With 6 bases removed from V and 6 bases from J, the gap between germline ends came to 17 bases. This CDR3 reads CASRAQGLLAEAFF. The CDR3 bases are TGTGCCAGCAGAGCCCAGGGACTCTTAGCTGAAGCTTTCTTT. The variable domain in full, with the rest retrieved from reference TRBV7-3 and TRBJ1-1, is GAGVSQTPSNKVTEKGKYVELRCDPISGHTALYWYRQSLGQGPEFLIYFQGTGAADDSGLPNDRFFAVRPEGSVSTLKIQRTERGDSAVYLCASRAQGLLAEAFFGQGTRLTVV.

A word on this clonotype: Given a much more abundant clone one base away, this may be a read error. The V call is TRBV3-1, the J call TRBJ1-1, with 8 bases fitting TRBD1. This CDR3 contains 13 residues. The germline gives CDR1 LGHDT, CDR2 YNNKEL (reference sequence). Written as DNA, the CDR3 is TGTGCCAGCAGCTATCAGGGGGCTCTTGAAGCTTTATTT. Translation gives CASSYQGALEALF.

This clonotype was observed many times. This chain uses TRBV20-1 with TRBJ1-5, with D unclear. The CDR3 totals 15 residues. Trimming left V 3 bases short and J 0 bases short, with 12 bases between. Germline V CDR1 and CDR2: DFQATT, SNEGSKA (reference sequence). CDR3 in DNA: TGCAGTGCTAGCGGAGGTGCATATAGCAATCAGCCCCAGCATTTT. Translation: CSASGGAYSNQPQHF.